The rows below give T cell receptor beta chains drawn from one sample of a study of PD-L1 blockade in urothelial cancer. Some clones are missing from TCRdb's copy, which holds only in-frame ones; the method was immunoSEQ multiplex PCR. The repertoire holds tens of thousands of clones, 70% to 85% seen once, with 1.5% to 2% in the top ten. Here the sequenced sample was PBMCs, taken around atezolizumab (anti-PD-L1) treatment. The source of these receptors is a man aged 45-60 years with urothelial cancer. CDR3s include the opening cysteine and the closing phenylalanine or tryptophan. Fields, in order: CDR3 length, V gene, D gene, clone size, J gene, CDR3 protein, CDR3 DNA. D genes are given only for firm matches. Clone sizes are given selectively: once, few, many, or a class where the clone is expanded.

>20|TRBV4-3|TRBD2|few|TRBJ2-6
CASSRGLAGGSSLGANVLTF
TGCGCCAGCAGCAGGGGACTAGCGGGAGGGAGTAGTCTGGGGGCCAACGTCCTGACTTTC
>13|TRBV28|TRBD1|NA|TRBJ2-7
CASSAGGGYEQYF
TGTGCCAGCAGTGCAGGGGGCGGGTACGAGCAGTACTTC
>16|TRBV11-3|NA|NA|TRBJ2-2
CASSFQTSTDTGELFF
TGTGCCAGCAGCTTCCAAACCTCGACTGACACCGGGGAGCTGTTTTTT
>15|TRBV6-4|TRBD2|NA|TRBJ2-2
CASSELAGVSGELFF
TGTGCCAGCAGTGAGCTAGCGGGAGTCAGCGGGGAGCTGTTTTTT
>14|TRBV7-2|TRBD1|NA|TRBJ1-1
CASSPGDSGTEAFF
TGTGCCAGCAGCCCTGGGGACAGCGGGACTGAAGCTTTCTTT
>16|TRBV11-2|TRBD2|NA|TRBJ2-5
CASSQGVAGGQETQYF
TGTGCCAGCAGCCAAGGGGTAGCGGGGGGGCAGGAGACCCAGTACTTC
>14|TRBV6-6|TRBD2|NA|TRBJ2-7
CASRGLAASYEQYF
TGTGCCAGCAGGGGACTAGCAGCCTCCTACGAGCAGTACTTC
>13|TRBV2|NA|NA|TRBJ1-5
CASRETGNQPQHF
TGTGCCAGCAGGGAAACAGGGAATCAGCCCCAGCATTTT
>14|TRBV27|TRBD2|NA|TRBJ2-1
CASSFSGRANEQFF
TGTGCCAGCAGTTTTAGCGGGAGGGCCAATGAGCAGTTCTTC
>17|TRBV4-2|TRBD2|few|TRBJ2-7
CASSQEPGLAGLREQYF
TGTGCCAGCAGCCAAGAGCCGGGACTAGCGGGGCTCAGGGAGCAGTACTTC
>15|TRBV6-5|NA|NA|TRBJ2-5
CASSYSKVAGETQYF
TGTGCCAGCAGTTACTCGAAAGTAGCTGGGGAGACCCAGTACTTC
>16|TRBV5-6|TRBD1|NA|TRBJ1-4
CASSTGTGGLNEKLFF
TGTGCCAGCAGCACCGGGACAGGGGGCCTTAATGAAAAACTGTTTTTT
>16|TRBV2|NA|NA|TRBJ1-2
CASRTLQGLLDYGYTF
TGTGCCAGCAGAACGTTGCAGGGGCTCCTTGACTATGGCTACACCTTC
>16|TRBV9|NA|NA|TRBJ2-1
CASSVEGLRVNNEQFF
TGTGCCAGCAGCGTAGAAGGACTACGGGTAAACAATGAGCAGTTCTTC
>15|TRBV6-5|NA|medium-sized|TRBJ1-6
CASSMLGQNNSPLHF
TGTGCCAGCAGCATGCTGGGACAAAATAATTCACCCCTCCACTTT
>15|TRBV5-6|TRBD1|NA|TRBJ1-2
CASSLGQGAYTGYTF
TGTGCCAGCAGCTTGGGACAGGGGGCGTATACTGGCTACACCTTC
>13|TRBV5-6|NA|NA|TRBJ1-4
CASSLQDSEKLFF
TGTGCCAGCAGCTTGCAAGACTCTGAAAAACTGTTTTTT
>14|TRBV6-1|TRBD1|NA|TRBJ2-7
CASSARQGADEQYF
TGTGCCAGCAGTGCGCGACAGGGGGCTGACGAGCAGTACTTC
>14|TRBV13|NA|NA|TRBJ2-3
CASRPDTSTDTQYF
TGTGCCAGCAGACCGGACACCTCCACAGATACGCAGTATTTT
>14|TRBV28|NA|NA|TRBJ1-5
CASRQGQGNQPQHF
TGTGCCAGCAGGCAGGGGCAAGGCAATCAGCCCCAGCATTTT
>16|TRBV18|NA|NA|TRBJ1-1
CASSPRQGGTNTEAFF
TGTGCCAGCTCACCTCGGCAGGGAGGGACGAACACTGAAGCTTTCTTT
>15|TRBV7-2|NA|NA|TRBJ2-1
CASSLDSGSYNEQFF
TGTGCCAGCAGCTTAGATAGCGGATCCTACAATGAGCAGTTCTTC
>15|TRBV28|TRBD2|NA|TRBJ2-7
CASSSPRTRDYEQYF
TGTGCCAGCAGTTCCCCCCGGACTAGAGACTACGAGCAGTACTTC
>15|TRBV30|NA|NA|TRBJ2-2
CAWSHWNRVAGELFF
TGTGCCTGGAGTCATTGGAACAGGGTCGCCGGGGAGCTGTTTTTT
>13|TRBV15|NA|NA|TRBJ2-1
CATSSLTSNEQFF
TGTGCCACCAGCAGCCTTACAAGCAATGAGCAGTTCTTC
>15|TRBV27|TRBD1|NA|TRBJ2-1
CASSSFGTGFYEQFF
TGTGCCAGCAGTTCCTTTGGGACAGGGTTCTATGAGCAGTTCTTC
>16|TRBV18|TRBD2|NA|TRBJ2-3
CASSESGLGLAGDMYF
TGTGCCAGCTCAGAGTCGGGTCTAGGACTAGCGGGAGATATGTATTTT
>14|TRBV6-5|TRBD1|NA|TRBJ1-6
CASSYSGGNSPLHF
TGTGCCAGCAGTTATTCAGGGGGAAATTCACCCCTCCACTTT
>16|TRBV11-3|TRBD2|NA|TRBJ2-3
CASSLEGLAGTDTQYF
TGTGCCAGCAGCTTAGAGGGACTAGCGGGGACAGATACGCAGTATTTT
>15|TRBV5-8|TRBD1|NA|TRBJ1-4
CASSIAGTVNEKLFF
TGTGCCAGCAGCATAGCCGGGACAGTTAATGAAAAACTGTTTTTT
>13|TRBV7-8|NA|NA|TRBJ2-7
CASSLAAAYEQYF
TGTGCCAGCAGCTTAGCAGCGGCCTACGAGCAGTACTTC
>14|TRBV4-1|TRBD1|once|TRBJ2-7
CASSEGQGAYEQYF
TGCGCCAGCAGCGAGGGACAGGGGGCCTACGAGCAGTACTTC
>13|TRBV10-3|TRBD1|few|TRBJ1-1
CAISLQGYTEAFF
TGTGCCATCAGTTTACAGGGGTACACTGAAGCTTTCTTT
>13|TRBV6-1|TRBD2|NA|TRBJ2-5
CASGPAGGPLRYF
TGTGCCAGCGGACCAGCGGGGGGCCCTCTCCGGTACTTC
>15|TRBV4-1|NA|NA|TRBJ1-2
CASSQEVQPRYGYTF
TGCGCCAGCAGCCAAGAGGTACAGCCTCGCTATGGCTACACCTTC
>15|TRBV5-6|NA|NA|TRBJ2-3
CASSLGQTSTDTQYF
TGTGCCAGCAGCTTGGGTCAGACTAGCACAGATACGCAGTATTTT
>14|TRBV2|TRBD2|NA|TRBJ2-3
CASPAGPGTDTQYF
TGTGCCAGCCCAGCGGGACCTGGCACAGATACGCAGTATTTT
>13|TRBV14|NA|once|TRBJ1-4
CASSIRQNEKLFF
TGTGCCAGCAGCATTCGACAGAATGAAAAACTGTTTTTT
>14|TRBV11-2|NA|NA|TRBJ2-7
CASSLRRQGYEQYF
TGTGCCAGCAGCTTAAGGCGGCAGGGCTACGAGCAGTACTTC
>15|TRBV9|TRBD2|once|TRBJ2-1
CASSVGGGRGNEQFF
TGTGCCAGCAGCGTAGGGGGCGGGAGGGGCAATGAGCAGTTCTTC
>14|TRBV28|NA|NA|TRBJ2-5
CASNDMAGWETQYF
TGTGCCAGCAATGACATGGCGGGTTGGGAGACCCAGTACTTC
>17|TRBV4-1|TRBD1|NA|TRBJ1-2
CASSHPRNGTANYGYTF
TGCGCCAGCAGCCACCCGAGGAACGGGACAGCCAACTATGGCTACACCTTC
>14|TRBV28|NA|NA|TRBJ2-2
CASTGGMGSGELFF
TGTGCCAGCACTGGAGGTATGGGCTCCGGGGAGCTGTTTTTT
>15|TRBV29-1|NA|NA|TRBJ2-1
CSVEGQKTTRNEQFF
TGCAGCGTTGAAGGCCAGAAAACCACCCGAAATGAGCAGTTCTTC
>15|TRBV30|NA|NA|TRBJ1-3
CAWSVGETSGNTIYF
TGTGCCTGGAGTGTAGGGGAAACCTCTGGAAACACCATATATTTT
>15|TRBV2|TRBD1|once|TRBJ2-4
CASSQIQGSKNIQYF
TGTGCCAGCAGTCAAATACAGGGGTCTAAAAACATTCAGTACTTC
>19|TRBV12-2|NA|NA|TRBJ1-2
CASRLPPTGYRTVRGGYTF
TGTGCAAGTCGCTTACCGCCGACAGGGTATCGGACCGTCAGGGGTGGCTACACCTTC
>15|TRBV19|TRBD2|NA|TRBJ2-1
CASRGLAGVIGEQFF
TGTGCCAGTAGAGGCCTAGCGGGAGTGATCGGTGAGCAGTTCTTC